This T cell receptor beta chain was identified during a study of T-cell reconstitution after alpha-beta-depleted transplantation in children. The CDR3 has 12 amino acids. V was pared by 6 bases and J by 1 base, with 9 bases between. CDR1 is DFQATT, CDR2 SNEGSKA, per germline (reference sequence). Preparation of the TCRbeta library was carried out with unique molecular identifiers. TCRdb used MiXCR to reprocess the PCR reads, holding one entry per CDR3 protein. The sample yields roughly 300,000 distinct CDR3 sequences, 9.9% seen once. Specimen: PBMCs from the stem cell graft donor, collected from the stem cell graft. The chain combines TRBV20-1 with TRBJ1-1; maybe TRBD1 (5 bases). The receptor was isolated from a human donor who donated a stem cell graft to a child with SCID. For the CDR3, the DNA is TGCAGTGCCAGGGTTCGGAACACTGAAGCTTTCTTT. Residues: CSARVRNTEAFF.